Below are 31 T cell receptor beta chains sequenced from a single sample in a study of T cells in lung cancer brain metastases. Produced via immunoSEQ multiplex PCR; TCRdb's table is partial and in-frame only. The top ten clones hold 4.9% of a sample with 5,000 to 7,000 clones, approximately 90% of them seen once. Source material: tumor tissue from the primary lung tumor. The source of these receptors is a man aged 45 to 65 with non-small cell lung cancer.

The V call is TRBV5-5, the J call TRBJ2-5; D remains ambiguous. With 0 bases removed from V and 2 bases from J, the gap between germline ends came to 11 bases. This CDR3 is built from 15 residues. The V gene's germline CDR1 is SGHKS and CDR2 YYEKEE (reference sequence). The CDR3 DNA reads TGTGCCAGCAGCTTGGGAGGCTGGGATCAAGAGACCCAGTACTTC. Protein: CASSLGGWDQETQYF.

The gene calls are TRBV9 and TRBJ1-1; the D gene is possibly TRBD1 (5 bases). This CDR3 spans 12 amino acids. The V end lost 3 bases, the J end lost 7 bases, and 10 bases lay between the germline ends. Germline V gene data show CDR1 as SGDLS and CDR2 as YYNGEE. In nucleotides, the CDR3 is TGTGCCAGCAGCGAGGGAGACAGTGAAGCTTTCTTT. Amino acids: CASSEGDSEAFF.

The rearrangement uses TRBV7-3 and TRBJ2-2; D is possibly TRBD2 (6 bases). The CDR3 consists of 15 residues. The germline gives CDR1 SGHTA, CDR2 FQGTGA. Trimming stripped 4 bases from V and 4 bases from J, with 13 bases between. The CDR3 coding sequence is TGTGCCAGCAGCTCATCCATCGGGGGCACCGGGGAGCTGTTTTTT. This encodes CASSSSIGGTGELFF.

V is TRBV27 and J is TRBJ2-5; D tentatively fits TRBD1 or TRBD2 (6 bases each). The CDR3 spans 17 residues. Germline loops: CDR1 MNHEY, CDR2 SMNVEV (reference sequence). Trimming stripped 0 bases from V and 5 bases from J, with 19 bases between. DNA of the CDR3: TGTGCCAGCAGTTTATCGGGGGGCTCCGGGGGCCGGGAGACCCAGTACTTC. It translates to CASSLSGGSGGRETQYF.

DNA for the CDR3: TGTGCCAGCAGTTACTCGAAAAACAGGGCCGAGCAGTACTTC. It is translated as CASSYSKNRAEQYF. The chain links TRBV6-5 to TRBJ2-7; tentative D call: TRBD1 (6 bases). The germline gives CDR1 MNHEY, CDR2 SVGAGI. V was shortened by 0 bases and J by 6 bases, with 12 bases between the two germline ends. This CDR3 has 14 amino acids.

This clone was detected only a few times. J is TRBJ1-1 and V is TRBV6-1; D may be TRBD1 (6 bases). The CDR3 consists of 12 residues. The germline V and J ends were trimmed by 4 bases and 4 bases, with 7 bases remaining between them. CDR1 MNHNS and CDR2 SASEGT come from the germline V gene. CDR3 nucleotide sequence: TGTGCCAGCAGTGCCAGGGGCACTGAAGCTTTCTTT. As protein: CASSARGTEAFF.

The chain joins TRBV5-1 to TRBJ2-5; tentatively, D is TRBD2 (5 bases). The CDR3 is 15 residues long. Germline loops: CDR1 SGHRS, CDR2 YFSETQ. The V end lost 2 bases, the J end lost 5 bases, and 16 bases lay between the germline ends. The CDR3 nucleotides read TGCGCCAGCAGCTTCCAAGGTGGAGGCTCGGAGACCCAGTACTTC. Protein: CASSFQGGGSETQYF.

The V call is TRBV4-3, the J call TRBJ1-2, with 11 bases aligning to TRBD1. The germline CDR1 and CDR2 sequences are LGHNA and YSLEER. CDR3 length: 14 residues. The J segment lost 8 bases and the V segment lost 7 bases, leaving 9 bases of the junction unmatched. CDR3 nucleotides: TGCGCCAGCACCCATGGGACAGGGGGACGGGGCTACACCTTC. It yields the protein CASTHGTGGRGYTF.

The CDR3 bases are TGCGCCAGCAGCCAAGTCCCAACAGGGCGGTACAATGAGCAGTTCTTC. This codes for CASSQVPTGRYNEQFF. The gene calls are TRBV4-1 and TRBJ2-1; perhaps TRBD1 as D (6 bases). The CDR3 is 16 residues long. CDR1 is MGHRA, CDR2 YSYEKL, per germline. Trimming pared 1 base from V and 4 bases from J, leaving 14 bases between.

This clone was seen a few times. This sequence joins TRBV7-9 and TRBJ2-3, with 14 nucleotides matching TRBD2. The CDR3 spans 17 residues. J was trimmed by 7 bases and V by 5 bases; bases with no gene match: 11. Germline CDR1 and CDR2: SEHNR and FQNEAQ (reference sequence). DNA of the CDR3: TGTGCCAGCAGCCCAAAAAGACTAGCGGGGGGGAAGAATACGCAGTATTTT. Encoded protein: CASSPKRLAGGKNTQYF. Supplemented by reference TRBV7-9 and TRBJ2-3, the full variable domain reads DTGVSQNPRHKITKRGQNVTFRCDPISEHNRLYWYRQTLGQGPEFLTYFQNEAQLEKSRLLSDRFSAERPKGSFSTLEIQRTEQGDSAMYLCASSPKRLAGGKNTQYFGPGTRLTVL.

V and J are TRBV30 and TRBJ1-3; no definite D call. V was clipped by 0 bases and J by 4 bases, with 7 bases between them. The CDR3 loop spans 13 amino acids. CDR1 is GTSNPN and CDR2 is SVGIG in the germline V gene (reference sequence). CDR3 in DNA: TGTGCCTGGAGTGTATTTATCGGAAACACCATATATTTT. This translates into CAWSVFIGNTIYF.

The chain is built from TRBV29-1 and TRBJ2-5; D may be TRBD2 (6 bases). The V end lost 8 bases, the J end lost 5 bases, and 21 bases lay between the germline ends. Per the germline V gene, CDR1 is SQVTM and CDR2 is ANQGSEA. This CDR3 region has 14 residues. The CDR3 sequence is CSTSGDVGSETQYF. CDR3 nucleotide sequence: TGCAGCACGTCGGGGGATGTTGGTTCGGAGACCCAGTACTTC.

The chain employs TRBV19 and TRBJ1-5; a possible D gene is TRBD1 (6 bases). V lost 5 bases, J lost 4 bases, and 15 bases lay in between. Germline V gene data show CDR1 as LNHDA and CDR2 as SQIVND (reference sequence). This CDR3 is 15 amino acids long. This CDR3 is CASSGWDKGNQPQHF. The CDR3, as DNA: TGTGCCAGTAGTGGTTGGGACAAAGGGAATCAGCCCCAGCATTTT.

The chain carries TRBV6-6 and TRBJ1-2; TRBD1 aligns across 11 bases. Losses at the gene ends were 4 bases for V and 8 bases for J; bases not matched to a gene: 9. The V gene's germline CDR1 is MNHNY and CDR2 SVGAGI (reference sequence). There are 15 residues in the CDR3. The CDR3 spells CASSSQGQGAGGYTF. CDR3 DNA: TGTGCCAGCAGTTCCCAAGGACAGGGGGCGGGGGGCTACACCTTC.

The J gene is TRBJ2-2, the V gene TRBV6-5, with D possibly matching TRBD2 (5 bases). This CDR3 spans 12 amino acids. V shed 7 bases and J shed 3 bases, with 6 bases lying between them. Germline CDR1 reads MNHEY; CDR2 reads SVGAGI. CDR3 residues: CASMRDTGELFF. CDR3 nucleotides: TGTGCCAGCATGAGGGACACCGGGGAGCTGTTTTTT.

This chain connects TRBV30 to TRBJ2-7; D is possibly TRBD1 (6 bases). V lost 0 bases to trimming and J lost 3 bases, with 12 bases between them. Germline V gene lookup returns CDR1 GTSNPN and CDR2 SVGIG (reference sequence). The CDR3 length is 14 residues. The CDR3 DNA follows: TGTGCCTGGAGTGTAGGATACAGGGACTACGAGCAGTACTTC. Its translation is CAWSVGYRDYEQYF.

The chain links TRBV27 to TRBJ2-7, with 10 positions matching TRBD2. CDR1 is MNHEY, CDR2 SMNVEV, per germline (reference sequence). The CDR3 is 15 amino acids. With 6 bases clipped from V and 2 bases from J, the junction kept 7 bases outside the gene matches. The CDR3 spells CASSMTSGFAYEQYF. CDR3 nucleotides: TGTGCCAGCAGCATGACTAGCGGGTTCGCCTACGAGCAGTACTTC.

This chain links TRBV5-6 with TRBJ2-3; D is unclear. Germline V CDR1 and CDR2: SGHDT, YYEEEE. The germline V and J ends were trimmed by 1 base and 3 bases, with 9 bases remaining between them. The CDR3 loop spans 14 amino acids. DNA of the CDR3: TGTGCCAGCAGCTTGACATGGCAAACAGATACGCAGTATTTT. Protein product: CASSLTWQTDTQYF.

CDR3 DNA sequence: TGCGCCAGCAGCGGCGAGCGGGGGGGTTACACCGGGGAGCTGTTTTTT. This codes for CASSGERGGYTGELFF. The chain recombines TRBV4-3 with TRBJ2-2, with 10 bases aligning to TRBD2. Germline loops: CDR1 LGHNA, CDR2 YSLEER. CDR3 size: 16 residues. The junction had 6 bases not matched to a gene; V was cut back by 5 bases and J by 3 bases.

This clone was observed once. This sequence joins TRBV7-2 and TRBJ1-1; D is uncertain. Germline CDR1 reads SGHTA; CDR2 reads FQGNSA. V was trimmed by 5 bases and J by 2 bases, leaving 15 bases between them. CDR3 length: 15 residues. The CDR3 loop is CASSSQEIRNTEAFF. CDR3 in DNA: TGTGCCAGCAGCAGTCAGGAGATAAGAAACACTGAAGCTTTCTTT.

For the CDR3, the DNA is TGTGCCAGTAGGGGACTAGCCGGCACAGATACGCAGTATTTT. The encoded protein is CASRGLAGTDTQYF. V usage is TRBV19 and J usage is TRBJ2-3; TRBD2 matches 9 bases. The trim removed 6 bases at V and 1 base at J, leaving 2 bases unmatched. Germline loops: CDR1 LNHDA, CDR2 SQIVND (reference sequence). The CDR3 totals 14 residues.

The gene calls are TRBV13 and TRBJ2-7; 9 nucleotides match TRBD1. Trimming removed 5 bases from V and 0 bases from J; junction bases left unmatched: 8. The V gene's germline CDR1 is PRHDT and CDR2 FYEKMQ (reference sequence). There are 16 residues in the CDR3. Here the CDR3 reads CASSARTGAHSYEQYF. The CDR3 region has the DNA TGTGCCAGCAGCGCCAGGACAGGGGCACACTCCTACGAGCAGTACTTC.

The V gene is TRBV6-5, the J gene TRBJ1-6, with 7 nucleotides matching TRBD1. CDR3 length equals 15 residues. Germline trimming cut 2 bases from V and 7 bases from J; bases unmatched to any gene: 5. CDR1 is MNHEY and CDR2 is SVGAGI in the germline V gene. The CDR3 DNA follows: TGTGCCAGCAGTTACGATACAGGGGCCAATTCACCCCTCCACTTT. This encodes CASSYDTGANSPLHF.

This chain connects TRBV18 to TRBJ1-1; D unclear. This CDR3 has 15 residues. Trimming pared 2 bases from V and 0 bases from J, leaving 10 bases between. Germline CDR1 and CDR2: KGHSH and LQKENI. CDR3 region: CASSPRVGMNTEAFF. CDR3 coding DNA: TGTGCCAGCTCACCAAGGGTAGGCATGAACACTGAAGCTTTCTTT.

V gene TRBV2 combines with J gene TRBJ2-5, with TRBD1 matching over 8 bases. Germline values: CDR1 SNHLY, CDR2 FYNNEI. Unmatched junction bases numbered 11, after V lost 7 bases and J lost 4 bases. This CDR3 is built from 15 residues. CDR3 loop: CASIGGTGYRETQYF. CDR3 sequence (DNA): TGTGCCAGCATAGGGGGGACAGGTTATAGAGAGACCCAGTACTTC.

This chain uses TRBV27 with TRBJ2-3, with D unresolved. The germline CDR1 and CDR2 sequences are MNHEY and SMNVEV (reference sequence). The CDR3 loop spans 14 amino acids. Trimming shortened V by 5 bases and J by 5 bases, and 14 bases separated the two germline ends. The CDR3 DNA is TGTGCCAGCAGTCTAGGGCTCTTCGGAGATACGCAGTATTTT. It specifies CASSLGLFGDTQYF.

The rearrangement uses TRBV27 and TRBJ2-1; either TRBD1 or TRBD2 may fit D (6 bases each). Germline CDR1 reads MNHEY; CDR2 reads SMNVEV (reference sequence). V was cut by 8 bases and J by 0 bases, with 11 bases left in between. This CDR3 has 14 residues. The CDR3 loop reads CASRRDNSYNEQFF. In nucleotides, the CDR3 is TGTGCCAGCCGGCGGGACAACTCCTACAATGAGCAGTTCTTC.

The rearrangement uses TRBV25-1 and TRBJ1-2; 9 bases are a match to TRBD1. Per the germline V gene, CDR1 is MGHDK and CDR2 is SYGVNS. The CDR3 loop spans 16 amino acids. V gave up 3 bases and J gave up 8 bases; unmatched junction bases: 13. The CDR3, as DNA: TGTGCCAGCAGTGACCCACAGGGGGCGAGTGCCAAAGGCTACACCTTC. It yields the protein CASSDPQGASAKGYTF.

About this clone: A junction boundary mismatches the germline segment, possibly from a read error. CDR3: CASSEAPTVEQYF. Here the CDR3 DNA reads TGTGCCAGTAGTGAAGCCCCCACCGTCGAGCAGTACTTC. The rearrangement links TRBV2 to TRBJ2-7, with no clear D. CDR3 length: 13 residues. Germline V gene sequence: CDR1 SNHLY, CDR2 FYNNEI.

The rearrangement links TRBV2 to TRBJ1-2, with 10 nucleotides matching TRBD1. Looked up from germline, CDR1 is SNHLY and CDR2 is FYNNEI. CDR3 length: 15 residues. V was pared by 1 base and J by 2 bases, with 1 base of the junction left unmatched. The CDR3 is CASSEEGQGNYGYTF. The CDR3 DNA sequence: TGTGCCAGCAGTGAAGAGGGACAGGGGAACTATGGCTACACCTTC.

This clone came up once. The gene calls are TRBV30 and TRBJ2-5, with TRBD2 matching 10 bases. Trimming at V came to 0 bases and at J to 6 bases, leaving 4 bases not matched to a gene. Germline V gene lookup returns CDR1 GTSNPN and CDR2 SVGIG (reference sequence). The CDR3 loop spans 14 amino acids. The CDR3 region is CAWSVPAGGQTQYF. CDR3 bases: TGTGCCTGGAGTGTCCCAGCGGGGGGGCAGACCCAGTACTTC.